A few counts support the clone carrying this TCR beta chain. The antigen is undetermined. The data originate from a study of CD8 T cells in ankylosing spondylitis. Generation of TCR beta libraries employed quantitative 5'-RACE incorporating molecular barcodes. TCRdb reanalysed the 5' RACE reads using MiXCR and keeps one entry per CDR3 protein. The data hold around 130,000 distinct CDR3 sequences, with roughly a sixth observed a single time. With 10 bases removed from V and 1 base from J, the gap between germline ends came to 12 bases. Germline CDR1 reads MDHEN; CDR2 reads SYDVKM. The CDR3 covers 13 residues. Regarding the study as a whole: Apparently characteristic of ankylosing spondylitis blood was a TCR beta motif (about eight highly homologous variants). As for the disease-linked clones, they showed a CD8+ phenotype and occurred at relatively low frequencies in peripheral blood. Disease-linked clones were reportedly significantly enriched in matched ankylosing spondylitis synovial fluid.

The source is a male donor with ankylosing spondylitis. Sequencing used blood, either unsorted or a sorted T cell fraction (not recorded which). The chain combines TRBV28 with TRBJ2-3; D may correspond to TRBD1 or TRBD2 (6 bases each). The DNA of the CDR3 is TGTGCCAACGGGGGCCTCCGCACAGATACGCAGTATTTT. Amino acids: CANGGLRTDTQYF. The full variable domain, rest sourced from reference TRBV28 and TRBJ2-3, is DVKVTQSSRYLVKRTGEKVFLECVQDMDHENMFWYRQDPGLGLRLIYFSYDVKMKEKGDIPEGYSVSREKKERFSLILESASTNQTSMYLCANGGLRTDTQYFGPGTRLTVL.